What follows is one T cell receptor beta chain and its context. An amount of RNA that ranged from roughly 0.5 to 1 ug was reverse transcribed with random hexamers. Across 54 Vbeta and 13 Jbeta, TCR beta CDR3 was amplified with immunoSEQ multiplex PCR. TCRdb itself ran the immunoSEQ multiplex PCR reads through MiXCR, one entry per CDR3 protein. The profile shows about 120,000 distinct CDR3 sequences, approximately 94% of them singletons. These data originate in a study of CD8 T cells in Susac syndrome. There are 10 residues in the CDR3. The V end lost 8 bases, the J end lost 13 bases, and 11 bases lay between the germline ends. The germline V gene has CDR1 MDHEN and CDR2 SYDVKM. CD8+ and CD4+ T cells taken from blood had their TCR beta sequenced.

The chain uses TRBV28 and TRBJ1-4; D is ambiguous. The TCR originated in a human donor with multiple sclerosis. The sequencing sample was made of CD4+ T cells from PBMCs. CDR3 in amino acids: CASGSDVLFF. Here the CDR3 DNA reads TGTGCCAGCGGGTCCGATGTACTGTTTTTT.